Below, 11 T cell receptor beta chains from the same sample are listed, as sequenced in a study of Ad26.COV2.S vaccination and SARS-CoV-2 variants. Documented treatment: roughly 18 received Ad26.COV2.S at low or high dose, single or two shots; several received placebo; per-sample allocation not given. Day 63 after the first injection of vaccine or placebo was the sampling time. The protocol was immunoSEQ multiplex PCR, while the TCRdb copy is restricted to in-frame clones and leaves out a portion. This table holds about 410,000 clones, 75% to 90% found once. Source: peripheral blood, taken in a trial of Ad26.COV2.S vaccine versus placebo. The receptors originated from a person between 18 and 59 years old who received the Ad26.COV2.S COVID-19 vaccine or a placebo.

The rearrangement links TRBV30 to TRBJ2-5; 7 nucleotides agree with TRBD2. V lost 1 base, J lost 5 bases, and 7 bases stayed unmatched. CDR3 size: 14 residues. The germline V gene has CDR1 GTSNPN and CDR2 SVGIG (reference sequence). CDR3 residues: CAWSAGLVTETQYF. The CDR3 DNA sequence: TGTGCCTGGAGTGCCGGACTAGTCACGGAGACCCAGTACTTC. Full variable domain (rest looked up from reference TRBV30 and TRBJ2-5): SQTIHQWPATLVQPVGSPLSLECTVEGTSNPNLYWYRQAAGRGLQLLFYSVGIGQISSEVPQNLSASRPQDRQFILSSKKLLLSDSGFYLCAWSAGLVTETQYFGPGTRLLVL.

The CDR3 is CASSLFGGNTEAFF. CDR3 nucleotides: TGTGCCAGCAGCTTGTTCGGAGGGAACACTGAAGCTTTCTTT. V and J are TRBV5-4 and TRBJ1-1; D gene unclear. The germline V gene encodes CDR1 SGHNT and CDR2 YYREEE (reference sequence). The V and J ends lost 1 base and 1 base respectively, with 8 bases between them. The CDR3 contains 14 residues.

The chain recombines TRBV24-1 with TRBJ2-2, with TRBD1 identical over 8 bases. Per the germline V gene, CDR1 is KGHDR and CDR2 is SFDVKD. The J segment lost 1 base and the V segment lost 4 bases, leaving 4 bases of the junction unmatched. The CDR3 has 16 amino acids. This CDR3 is CATSEPTGVNTGELFF. The DNA of the CDR3 is TGTGCCACCAGTGAGCCGACAGGGGTGAACACCGGGGAGCTGTTTTTT.

The rearrangement joins TRBV19 to TRBJ1-2, with TRBD1 identical over 7 bases. The trim removed 7 bases at V and 2 bases at J, leaving 7 bases unmatched. Germline CDR1 LNHDA, CDR2 SQIVND (reference sequence). CDR3 length: 14 amino acids. The CDR3: CASKKDRVNYGYTF. The CDR3 DNA follows: TGTGCCAGTAAAAAAGACAGGGTAAACTATGGCTACACCTTC.

This chain joins TRBV10-1 and TRBJ2-2, with D possibly matching TRBD2 (5 bases). The germline CDR1 and CDR2 sequences are WNHNN and SYGVQD (reference sequence). The CDR3 contains 14 residues. V was clipped by 0 bases and J by 6 bases, with 8 bases between them. The CDR3 coding sequence is TGCGCCAGCAGTGAGTCGGAGGAGCCCGGGGAGCTGTTTTTT. Encoded protein: CASSESEEPGELFF.

The chain links TRBV6-5 to TRBJ1-6; D remains unclear. This CDR3 is built from 13 residues. Trimming shortened V by 0 bases and J by 10 bases, and 7 bases separated the two germline ends. In germline, CDR1 is MNHEY, CDR2 SVGAGI. For the CDR3, the DNA is TGTGCCAGCAGTTACTCGAGACCCTCACCCCTCCACTTT. It codes for CASSYSRPSPLHF.

This clone was picked up one time. The V call is TRBV18, the J call TRBJ2-2; D is perhaps TRBD1 (5 bases). Germline loops: CDR1 KGHSH, CDR2 LQKENI. V was clipped by 2 bases and J by 4 bases, with 11 bases between them. The CDR3 sequence is 15 residues long. The CDR3 region is CASSPSGPSTGELFF. DNA for the CDR3: TGTGCCAGCTCACCATCAGGGCCGAGCACCGGGGAGCTGTTTTTT.

The genes are TRBV29-1 and TRBJ1-2, with TRBD1 identical over 8 bases. The CDR3 sequence is 14 residues long. V shed 5 bases, J shed 8 bases, and the junction held 13 bases outside the gene matches. CDR1 is SQVTM and CDR2 is ANQGSEA in the germline V gene. The CDR3 spells CSVYLTGESGGYTF. In DNA form, the CDR3 reads TGCAGCGTTTACTTGACAGGGGAATCGGGAGGCTACACCTTC. Variable domain in full (rest from reference TRBV29-1 and TRBJ1-2): SAVISQKPSRDICQRGTSLTIQCQVDSQVTMMFWYRQQPGQSLTLIATANQGSEATYESGFVIDKFPISRPNLTFSTLTVSNMSPEDSSIYLCSVYLTGESGGYTFGSGTRLTVV.

The V and J genes are TRBV6-1 and TRBJ1-4; possibly TRBD1 for D (5 bases). Germline loops: CDR1 MNHNS, CDR2 SASEGT. Between the trimmed V and J ends, which lost 2 bases and 5 bases, there was a span of 12 bases. The CDR3 totals 15 residues. The CDR3 protein is CASSETRGYNEKLFF. In DNA form, the CDR3 reads TGTGCCAGCAGTGAAACTCGGGGCTACAATGAAAAACTGTTTTTT.

The J gene is TRBJ2-1, the V gene TRBV4-3, with D perhaps matching TRBD1 or TRBD2 (5 bases each). CDR3 length equals 16 residues. V was clipped by 2 bases and J by 5 bases, with 16 bases between them. The germline gives CDR1 LGHNA, CDR2 YSLEER. CDR3 sequence: CASSQPGSGAHNEQFF. As DNA, the CDR3 is TGCGCCAGCAGCCAACCCGGATCCGGGGCCCACAATGAGCAGTTCTTC.

The chain has TRBV2 and TRBJ2-4; TRBD2 aligns across 8 bases. The CDR3 has 13 residues. Germline V gene sequence: CDR1 SNHLY, CDR2 FYNNEI. J was trimmed by 9 bases and V by 4 bases; bases with no gene match: 5. The CDR3 region is CASSADTSGIQYF. The CDR3 DNA sequence: TGTGCCAGCAGTGCGGATACTAGCGGCATTCAGTACTTC.